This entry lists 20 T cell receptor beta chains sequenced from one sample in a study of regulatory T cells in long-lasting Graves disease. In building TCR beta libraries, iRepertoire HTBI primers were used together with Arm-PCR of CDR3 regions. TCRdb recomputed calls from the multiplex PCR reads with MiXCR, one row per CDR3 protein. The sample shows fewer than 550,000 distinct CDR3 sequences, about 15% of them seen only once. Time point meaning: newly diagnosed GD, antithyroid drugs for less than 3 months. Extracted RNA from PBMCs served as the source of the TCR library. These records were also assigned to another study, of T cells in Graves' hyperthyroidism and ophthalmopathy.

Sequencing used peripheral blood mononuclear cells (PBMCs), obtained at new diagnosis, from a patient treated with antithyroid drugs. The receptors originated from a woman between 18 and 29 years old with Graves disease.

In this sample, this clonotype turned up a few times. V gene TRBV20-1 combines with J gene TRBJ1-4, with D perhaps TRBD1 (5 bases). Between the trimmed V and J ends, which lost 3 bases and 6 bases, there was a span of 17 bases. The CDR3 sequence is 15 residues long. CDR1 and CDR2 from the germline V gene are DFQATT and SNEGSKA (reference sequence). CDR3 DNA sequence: TGCAGTGCTAGTATTTGGGGGAGTGGGGATGAAAAACTGTTTTTT. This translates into CSASIWGSGDEKLFF.

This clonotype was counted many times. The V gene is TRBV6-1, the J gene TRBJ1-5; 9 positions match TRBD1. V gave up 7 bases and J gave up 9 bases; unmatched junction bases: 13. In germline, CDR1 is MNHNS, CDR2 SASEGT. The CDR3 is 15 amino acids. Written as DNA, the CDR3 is TGTGCCAGCAAAGGAGAGGACAGGGGCTATTGGCCCCAGCATTTT. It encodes CASKGEDRGYWPQHF.

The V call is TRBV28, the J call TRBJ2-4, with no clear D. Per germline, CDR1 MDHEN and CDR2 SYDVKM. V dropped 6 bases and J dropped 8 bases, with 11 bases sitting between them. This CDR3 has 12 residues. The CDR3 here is CASRSRLDIQYF. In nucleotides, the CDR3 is TGTGCCAGCAGAAGCCGACTTGACATTCAGTACTTC. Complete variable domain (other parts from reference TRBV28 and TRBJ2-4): DVKVTQSSRYLVKRTGEKVFLECVQDMDHENMFWYRQDPGLGLRLIYFSYDVKMKEKGDIPEGYSVSREKKERFSLILESASTNQTSMYLCASRSRLDIQYFGAGTRLSVL.

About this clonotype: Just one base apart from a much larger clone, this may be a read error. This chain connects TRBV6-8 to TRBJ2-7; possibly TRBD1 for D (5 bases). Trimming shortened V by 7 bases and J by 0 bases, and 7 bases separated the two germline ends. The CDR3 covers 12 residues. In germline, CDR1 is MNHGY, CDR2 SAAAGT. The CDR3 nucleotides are TGTGCCAGCACGGACACCTCCTACGAGCAGTACTTC. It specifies CASTDTSYEQYF.

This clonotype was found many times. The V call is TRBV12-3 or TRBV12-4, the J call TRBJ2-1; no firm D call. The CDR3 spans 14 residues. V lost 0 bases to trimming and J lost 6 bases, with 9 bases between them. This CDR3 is CASSLAGNPNEQFF. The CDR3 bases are TGTGCCAGCAGTTTAGCGGGCAACCCCAATGAGCAGTTCTTC.

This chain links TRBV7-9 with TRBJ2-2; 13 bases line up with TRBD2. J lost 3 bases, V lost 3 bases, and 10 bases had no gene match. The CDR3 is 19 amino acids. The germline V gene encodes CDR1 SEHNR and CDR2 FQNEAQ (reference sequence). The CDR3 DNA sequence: TGTGCCAGCAGCTTCTCAAAATGGACTAGCGGGAGCCACACCGGGGAGCTGTTTTTT. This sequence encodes CASSFSKWTSGSHTGELFF.

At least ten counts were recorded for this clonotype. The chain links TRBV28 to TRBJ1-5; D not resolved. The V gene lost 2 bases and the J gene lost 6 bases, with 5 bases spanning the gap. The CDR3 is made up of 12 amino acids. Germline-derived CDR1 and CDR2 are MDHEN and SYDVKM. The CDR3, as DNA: TGTGCCAGCAGTTTAGGGGTTCAGCCCCAGCATTTT. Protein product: CASSLGVQPQHF.

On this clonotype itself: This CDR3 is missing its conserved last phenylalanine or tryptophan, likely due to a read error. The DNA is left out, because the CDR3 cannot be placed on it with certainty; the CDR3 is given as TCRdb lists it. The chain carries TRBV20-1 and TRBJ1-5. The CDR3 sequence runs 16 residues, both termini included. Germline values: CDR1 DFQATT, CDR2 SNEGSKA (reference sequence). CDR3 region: CSARDIREGSNQPEHL.

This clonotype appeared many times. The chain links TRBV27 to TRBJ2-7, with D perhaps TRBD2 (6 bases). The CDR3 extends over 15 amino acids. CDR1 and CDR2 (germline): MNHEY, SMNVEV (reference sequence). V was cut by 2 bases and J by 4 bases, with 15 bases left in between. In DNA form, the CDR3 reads TGTGCCAGCAGTTTAAGACGGGAGCATTATTACGAGCAGTACTTC. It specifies CASSLRREHYYEQYF.

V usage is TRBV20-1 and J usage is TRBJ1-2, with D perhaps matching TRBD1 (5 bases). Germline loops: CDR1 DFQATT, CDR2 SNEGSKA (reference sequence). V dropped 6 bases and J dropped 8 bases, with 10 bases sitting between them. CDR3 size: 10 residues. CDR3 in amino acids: CSAREGGYTF. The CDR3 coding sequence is TGCAGTGCCCGCGAGGGGGGCTACACCTTC.

CDR3 nucleotide sequence: TGTGCCACCAGCAGCCGGGACAGGGGATTTGGGGCCAACGTCCTGACTTTC. This codes for CATSSRDRGFGANVLTF. The chain couples TRBV15 to TRBJ2-6; 10 nucleotides line up with TRBD1. Germline values: CDR1 LNHNV, CDR2 YYDKDF (reference sequence). The CDR3 runs to 17 residues. The ends lost 3 bases at V and 3 bases at J; junction bases unmatched: 5.

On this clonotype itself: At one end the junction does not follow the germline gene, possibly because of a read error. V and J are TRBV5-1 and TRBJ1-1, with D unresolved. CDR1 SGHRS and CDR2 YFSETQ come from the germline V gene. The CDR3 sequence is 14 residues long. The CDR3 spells CASSLAQKNTEALF. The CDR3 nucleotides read TGCGCCAGCAGCTTGGCGCAGAAGAACACTGAAGCTCTCTTT.

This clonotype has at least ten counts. DNA of the CDR3: TGTGCCAGCAGGCCAGGTGGATCTTCGACCCAGTACTTC. Amino acids: CASRPGGSSTQYF. J is TRBJ2-3 and V is TRBV7-2, with D hard to call. Matching the DNA end better, TRBJ2-5 makes the J call doubtful. CDR1 and CDR2 from the germline V gene are SGHTA and FQGNSA. The CDR3 extends over 13 amino acids.

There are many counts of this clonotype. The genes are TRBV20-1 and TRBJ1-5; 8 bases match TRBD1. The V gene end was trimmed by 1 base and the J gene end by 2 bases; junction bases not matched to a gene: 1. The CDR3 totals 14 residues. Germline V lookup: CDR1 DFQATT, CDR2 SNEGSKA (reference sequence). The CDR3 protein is CSARVDRGNQPQHF. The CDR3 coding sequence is TGCAGTGCTAGAGTGGACAGGGGCAATCAGCCCCAGCATTTT.

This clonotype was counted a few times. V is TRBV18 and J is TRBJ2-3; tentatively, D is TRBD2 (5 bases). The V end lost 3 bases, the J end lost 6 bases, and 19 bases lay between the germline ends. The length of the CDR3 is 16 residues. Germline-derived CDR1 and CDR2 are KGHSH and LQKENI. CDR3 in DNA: TGTGCCAGCTCACCTCTTCCCCCGGGGAACGGCGATACGCAGTATTTT. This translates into CASSPLPPGNGDTQYF.

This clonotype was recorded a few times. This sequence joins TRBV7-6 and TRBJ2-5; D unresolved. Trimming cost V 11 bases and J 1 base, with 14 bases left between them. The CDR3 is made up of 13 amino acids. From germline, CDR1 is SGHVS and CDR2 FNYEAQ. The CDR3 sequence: CAVDDVLQETQYF. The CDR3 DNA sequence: TGTGCCGTCGATGACGTACTCCAAGAGACCCAGTACTTC.

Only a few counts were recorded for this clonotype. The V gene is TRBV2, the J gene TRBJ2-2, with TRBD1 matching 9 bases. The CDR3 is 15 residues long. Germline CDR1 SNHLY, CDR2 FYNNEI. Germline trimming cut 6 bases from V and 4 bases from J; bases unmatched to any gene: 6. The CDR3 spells CASREGTGITGELFF. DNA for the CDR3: TGTGCCAGCAGGGAGGGGACAGGGATCACCGGGGAGCTGTTTTTT.

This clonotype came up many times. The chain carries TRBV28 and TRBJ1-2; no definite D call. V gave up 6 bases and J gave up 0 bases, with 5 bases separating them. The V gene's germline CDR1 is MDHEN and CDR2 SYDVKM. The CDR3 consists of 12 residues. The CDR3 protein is CASRETNYGYTF. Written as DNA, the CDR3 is TGTGCCAGCAGGGAAACTAACTATGGCTACACCTTC.

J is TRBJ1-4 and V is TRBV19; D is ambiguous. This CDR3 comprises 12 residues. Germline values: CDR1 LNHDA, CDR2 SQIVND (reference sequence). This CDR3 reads CATSELNEKLFF. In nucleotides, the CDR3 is TGTGCAACCTCCGAATTGAATGAAAAACTGTTTTTT.

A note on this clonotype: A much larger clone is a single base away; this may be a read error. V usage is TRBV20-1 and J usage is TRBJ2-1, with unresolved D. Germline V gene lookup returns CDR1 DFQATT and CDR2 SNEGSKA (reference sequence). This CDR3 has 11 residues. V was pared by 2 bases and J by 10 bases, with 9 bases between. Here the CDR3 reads CSARKGYEQFF. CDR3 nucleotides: TGCAGTGCTAGAAAGGGCTACGAGCAGTTCTTC.